A single sample gave rise to the 31 T cell receptor beta chains below, sequenced in a study of HIV-infected patients and healthy controls. All unsorted peripheral T cells were captured because whole blood was used without fractionation. Approximately 500 ng RNA was reverse transcribed with alpha and beta constant-region primers. Using multiplexing indices, alpha and beta chain libraries were generated apart by chain-specific third strand synthesis. A single record per CDR3 protein comes from TCRdb applying MiXCR to the 5' RACE reads. This table has 11,000 or so distinct CDR3 sequences, just over 5% appearing once. Source material: blood. Receptor source: an adult in good health.

This clonotype was found a few times. The chain uses TRBV5-1 and TRBJ1-4; 7 bases are a match to TRBD1. Germline CDR1 is SGHRS and CDR2 is YFSETQ. The V segment lost 4 bases and the J segment 5 bases; nucleotides outside the gene matches: 2. This CDR3 has 13 amino acids. For the CDR3, the DNA is TGCGCCAGCAGCGACAGGGAGAATGAAAAACTGTTTTTT. Translating gives CASSDRENEKLFF.

This clonotype appeared many times. V usage is TRBV30 and J usage is TRBJ1-1; D is unclear. The germline gives CDR1 GTSNPN, CDR2 SVGIG (reference sequence). The germline V and J ends were trimmed by 5 bases and 4 bases, with 2 bases remaining between them. CDR3 length: 9 residues. The CDR3 sequence is CAWGTEAFF. CDR3 sequence (DNA): TGTGCCTGGGGCACTGAAGCTTTCTTT. Drawing the rest from reference TRBV30 and TRBJ1-1, the complete variable domain is SQTIHQWPATLVQPVGSPLSLECTVEGTSNPNLYWYRQAAGRGLQLLFYSVGIGQISSEVPQNLSASRPQDRQFILSSKKLLLSDSGFYLCAWGTEAFFGQGTRLTVV.

In its sample, this clonotype was seen many times. The chain recombines TRBV20-1 with TRBJ2-7; 8 bases match TRBD1. Trimming at V came to 3 bases and at J to 0 bases, leaving 4 bases not matched to a gene. The CDR3 sequence is 14 residues long. CDR1 is DFQATT, CDR2 SNEGSKA, per germline (reference sequence). The CDR3 sequence: CSASGTGLSYEQYF. DNA of the CDR3: TGCAGTGCTAGTGGGACAGGCCTCTCCTACGAGCAGTACTTC.

This clonotype was seen ten or more times. The V gene is TRBV11-2, the J gene TRBJ1-6; D may be TRBD1 (6 bases). This CDR3 is built from 15 residues. The V gene's germline CDR1 is SGHAT and CDR2 FQNNGV. V dropped 4 bases and J dropped 5 bases, with 12 bases sitting between them. The CDR3 bases are TGTGCCAGCAGCTCTAGACAGGTCAATAATTCACCCCTCCACTTT. It specifies CASSSRQVNNSPLHF. Combining the CDR3 with reference TRBV11-2 and TRBJ1-6 gives the whole variable domain EAGVAQSPRYKIIEKRQSVAFWCNPISGHATLYWYQQILGQGPKLLIQFQNNGVVDDSQLPKDRFSAERLKGVDSTLKIQPAKLEDSAVYLCASSSRQVNNSPLHFGNGTRLTVT.

This clonotype has a handful of counts. The chain has TRBV5-4 and TRBJ2-5, with D perhaps matching TRBD1 (5 bases). The CDR3 runs 15 residues. Trimming shortened V by 4 bases and J by 1 base, and 14 bases separated the two germline ends. Germline V gene sequence: CDR1 SGHNT, CDR2 YYREEE (reference sequence). In DNA, the CDR3 is TGTGCCAGCAGCGGCCCTGGACACTCCCAAGAGACCCAGTACTTC. It translates to CASSGPGHSQETQYF.

At least ten counts were recorded for this clonotype. The J gene is TRBJ1-1, the V gene TRBV12-3 or TRBV12-4; D is perhaps TRBD1 (5 bases). The CDR3 loop spans 14 amino acids. V was trimmed by 0 bases and J by 4 bases, leaving 9 bases between them. The CDR3 nucleotides are TGTGCCAGCAGTTTAGCTGGAGGGGTCACTGAAGCTTTCTTT. Translated, it gives CASSLAGGVTEAFF.

This clonotype was found many times. V usage is TRBV6-1 and J usage is TRBJ2-7; no reliable D call. Germline lookup yields CDR1 MNHNS and CDR2 SASEGT. Trimming took off 3 bases at V and 0 bases at J, with 9 bases between the two ends. The CDR3 has 14 residues. The CDR3 is CASSESRNSYEQYF. CDR3 DNA sequence: TGTGCCAGCAGTGAGTCGCGGAACTCCTACGAGCAGTACTTC.

This chain links TRBV5-1 with TRBJ2-1, with no clear D. The V end was cut by 7 bases, the J end by 2 bases, with 22 bases between. Germline V CDR1 and CDR2: SGHRS, YFSETQ. The CDR3 sequence is 17 residues long. CDR3 nucleotides: TGCGCCAGCTATCACCCGGATCCGACTTCCCCCTACAATGAGCAGTTCTTC. This gives the protein CASYHPDPTSPYNEQFF. The whole variable domain, remainder taken from reference TRBV5-1 and TRBJ2-1, is KAGVTQTPRYLIKTRGQQVTLSCSPISGHRSVSWYQQTPGQGLQFLFEYFSETQRNKGNFPGRFSGRQFSNSRSEMNVSTLELGDSALYLCASYHPDPTSPYNEQFFGPGTRLTVL.

This clonotype was picked up many times. The chain couples TRBV4-1 to TRBJ1-1; 8 bases are a match to TRBD1. The ends lost 2 bases at V and 8 bases at J; junction bases unmatched: 16. The CDR3 is 17 amino acids. Per the germline V gene, CDR1 is MGHRA and CDR2 is YSYEKL. As DNA, the CDR3 is TGCGCCAGCAGCCAACCTGCTTATGGACTAAGACAGGGGGAAGCTTTCTTT. It codes for CASSQPAYGLRQGEAFF.

This clonotype is judged medium-sized (0.01 to 0.1%). This chain joins TRBV7-9 and TRBJ1-1, with D uncertain. Germline assignment: CDR1 SEHNR and CDR2 FQNEAQ (reference sequence). The germline V and J ends were trimmed by 4 bases and 1 base, with 4 bases remaining between them. The CDR3 extends over 12 amino acids. The CDR3 DNA sequence: TGTGCCAGCAGCTCCAGGAACACTGAAGCTTTCTTT. Protein product: CASSSRNTEAFF.

This clonotype was detected a few times. Relative to the germline gene, one junction end is altered; a read error may explain this. The V and J genes are TRBV6-1 and TRBJ1-6; D remains ambiguous. The CDR3 is made up of 11 amino acids. Germline V gene lookup returns CDR1 MNHNS and CDR2 SASEGT. In nucleotides, the CDR3 is TGTGCCAGCCAAGATGGACGGCCCTGGTGGTTT. Residues: CASQDGRPWWF.

By sample share, this clonotype is medium-sized. The rearrangement links TRBV5-1 to TRBJ1-1; D gene uncertain. Germline loops: CDR1 SGHRS, CDR2 YFSETQ. The ends were cut back, 4 bases at V and 0 bases at J, with 13 bases in the middle. CDR3 length: 15 amino acids. CDR3 residues: CASSPGGVMNTEAFF. CDR3 coding DNA: TGCGCCAGCAGCCCAGGTGGAGTCATGAACACTGAAGCTTTCTTT.

In its sample, this clonotype is medium-sized. The rearrangement uses TRBV20-1 and TRBJ1-1; D perhaps matches TRBD1 (5 bases). Trimming cost V 2 bases and J 4 bases, with 17 bases left between them. Germline V gene lookup returns CDR1 DFQATT and CDR2 SNEGSKA (reference sequence). CDR3 length: 15 amino acids. The CDR3: CSARSQGVKGTEAFF. The CDR3 DNA follows: TGCAGTGCTAGATCGCAGGGAGTCAAAGGCACTGAAGCTTTCTTT.

Many counts were recorded for this clonotype. The chain carries TRBV20-1 and TRBJ1-4; D remains ambiguous. This CDR3 contains 14 residues. Germline CDR1 is DFQATT and CDR2 is SNEGSKA (reference sequence). Trimming took 4 bases from V and 0 from J, leaving 9 bases between them. The CDR3 coding sequence is TGCAGTGCTACCGCAGGTTCAACTAATGAAAAACTGTTTTTT. It is translated as CSATAGSTNEKLFF.

By share, this clonotype ranks as medium-sized. The gene calls are TRBV6-5 and TRBJ2-5; 7 bases fit TRBD2. The CDR3 has 13 amino acids. Germline trimming cut 8 bases from V and 6 bases from J; bases unmatched to any gene: 9. Per germline, CDR1 MNHEY and CDR2 SVGAGI. The CDR3 DNA follows: TGTGCCAGCCGACTAGCAAGTTCGAAGACCCAGTACTTC. Translated, it gives CASRLASSKTQYF.

This clonotype rates as medium-sized. V usage is TRBV20-1 and J usage is TRBJ2-1; a possible D gene is TRBD2 (6 bases). Germline-derived CDR1 and CDR2 are DFQATT and SNEGSKA (reference sequence). The CDR3 is made up of 15 amino acids. The V end lost 0 bases, the J end lost 8 bases, and 17 bases lay between the germline ends. Written as DNA, the CDR3 is TGCAGTGCTAGAGATCGTCTAGCGCCCCAGGATGAGCAGTTCTTC. It codes for CSARDRLAPQDEQFF.

This chain uses TRBV2 with TRBJ1-2; D call uncertain. The CDR3 spans 14 residues. The ends were cut back, 2 bases at V and 2 bases at J, with 9 bases in the middle. Looked up from germline, CDR1 is SNHLY and CDR2 is FYNNEI. Here the CDR3 reads CASSEYESNYGYTF. The CDR3 nucleotides are TGTGCCAGCAGTGAATACGAGAGCAACTATGGCTACACCTTC.

By share, this clonotype ranks as medium-sized. CDR3: CASRSPRDSFYGYTF. Written as DNA, the CDR3 is TGTGCCAGCAGGTCACCCCGCGACAGCTTCTATGGCTACACCTTC. V is TRBV6-6 and J is TRBJ1-2, with D maybe TRBD1 (5 bases). The CDR3 sequence is 15 residues long. In germline, CDR1 is MNHNY, CDR2 SVGAGI (reference sequence). Trimming took off 6 bases at V and 4 bases at J, with 18 bases between the two ends.

By sample fraction, this clonotype is medium-sized. The CDR3 DNA reads as TGCAGCGTCGACTGGGGGCGAAACACCATATATTTT. It codes for CSVDWGRNTIYF. V and J are TRBV29-1 and TRBJ1-3; D may be TRBD1 (6 bases). The CDR3 covers 12 residues. CDR1 is SQVTM, CDR2 ANQGSEA, per germline. V shed 6 bases and J shed 5 bases, with 11 bases lying between them.

This clonotype occurred many times. The CDR3 DNA reads as TGCAGTGCTCGAGGGGGCAGGTACGAGCAGTACTTC. Its translation is CSARGGRYEQYF. J is TRBJ2-7 and V is TRBV20-1; TRBD1 matches 7 bases. The V gene end was trimmed by 5 bases and the J gene end by 4 bases; junction bases not matched to a gene: 5. The CDR3 spans 12 residues. Germline CDR1 DFQATT, CDR2 SNEGSKA (reference sequence).

This clonotype was counted ten times or more. V is TRBV6-2 or TRBV6-3 and J is TRBJ2-3, with unresolved D. Per the germline V gene, CDR1 is MNHEY and CDR2 is SVGEGT. This CDR3 contains 13 residues. V was clipped by 8 bases and J by 3 bases, with 12 bases between them. This CDR3 is CASGSYYTDTQYF. In DNA form, the CDR3 reads TGTGCCAGCGGGTCCTACTATACAGATACGCAGTATTTT.

Many counts were recorded for this clonotype. This sequence joins TRBV6-5 and TRBJ1-3, with D hard to call. CDR3 length equals 13 residues. Germline CDR1 reads MNHEY; CDR2 reads SVGAGI. Trimming stripped 3 bases from V and 0 bases from J, with 3 bases between. This CDR3 reads CASSYNSGNTIYF. In nucleotides, the CDR3 is TGTGCCAGCAGTTATAACTCTGGAAACACCATATATTTT.

This clonotype is labeled medium-sized. The DNA for the CDR3 is TGCAGCGTTGAAGGGGCCCCAACTGAAGCTTTCTTT. Translated: CSVEGAPTEAFF. The chain recombines TRBV29-1 with TRBJ1-1; D uncertain. The V gene lost 1 base and the J gene lost 5 bases, with 8 bases spanning the gap. Germline V gene data show CDR1 as SQVTM and CDR2 as ANQGSEA. The CDR3 is 12 amino acids.

This clonotype was recorded many times. This chain connects TRBV6-5 to TRBJ1-1, with D possibly being TRBD1 (5 bases). The germline gives CDR1 MNHEY, CDR2 SVGAGI. With 0 bases removed from V and 4 bases from J, the gap between germline ends came to 9 bases. This CDR3 contains 14 residues. In DNA, the CDR3 is TGTGCCAGCAGTTACTCCGTGGGGGGCACTGAAGCTTTCTTT. Protein sequence: CASSYSVGGTEAFF.

This chain uses TRBV15 with TRBJ2-5; 7 nucleotides agree with TRBD2. V gave up 4 bases and J gave up 0 bases; unmatched junction bases: 2. The CDR3 extends over 14 amino acids. Germline V gives CDR1 LNHNV, CDR2 YYDKDF (reference sequence). The CDR3 reads CATSNGGNQETQYF. The CDR3 DNA reads TGTGCCACCAGCAACGGGGGGAACCAAGAGACCCAGTACTTC.

By share, this clonotype ranks as medium-sized. V usage is TRBV28 and J usage is TRBJ1-2; D is possibly TRBD1 (5 bases). The germline V gene has CDR1 MDHEN and CDR2 SYDVKM. Trimming cost V 6 bases and J 9 bases, with 26 bases left between them. This CDR3 region has 16 residues. CDR3 sequence: CASSAFPWGVLKSYTF. The CDR3, as DNA: TGTGCCAGCAGCGCTTTCCCATGGGGGGTTCTCAAGAGCTACACCTTC.

The rearrangement links TRBV6-2 or TRBV6-3 to TRBJ2-7; 8 nucleotides line up with TRBD1. This CDR3 spans 15 amino acids. With 2 bases clipped from V and 7 bases from J, the junction kept 10 bases outside the gene matches. Germline assignment: CDR1 MNHEY and CDR2 SVGEGT. This CDR3 reads CASSYRRQGAGEQYF. DNA of the CDR3: TGTGCCAGCAGTTACCGACGGCAGGGGGCAGGGGAGCAGTACTTC.

In its sample, this clonotype was seen many times. The chain is built from TRBV6-1 and TRBJ2-3, with 12 nucleotides matching TRBD2. Germline-derived CDR1 and CDR2 are MNHNS and SASEGT. The CDR3 contains 15 residues. J lost 8 bases, V lost 3 bases, and 6 bases had no gene match. DNA for the CDR3: TGTGCCAGCAGTGAGGGGGCTAGCGGGGGGGCTACGCAGTATTTT. This translates into CASSEGASGGATQYF.

At least ten counts were recorded for this clonotype. The V and J genes are TRBV5-4 and TRBJ2-5; D might be TRBD2 (5 bases). Germline CDR1 reads SGHNT; CDR2 reads YYREEE (reference sequence). The CDR3 is made up of 14 amino acids. The germline V and J ends were trimmed by 5 bases and 1 base, with 12 bases remaining between them. The CDR3 DNA reads as TGTGCCAGCAGAATCTGGGAGTTCCAAGAGACCCAGTACTTC. Encoded protein: CASRIWEFQETQYF.

This clonotype has ten or more counts. This chain links TRBV23-1 with TRBJ1-1, with D unresolved. TRBV23-1 is an ORF for which the function is uncertain. The CDR3 contains 15 residues. V lost 3 bases and J 4 bases, leaving 15 bases between the germline ends. The CDR3 coding sequence is TGCGCCAGCAGTCAGGGGAACATTCCGTCCACTGAAGCTTTCTTT. It codes for CASSQGNIPSTEAFF.

The sample holds many counts of this clonotype. This rearrangement joins TRBV6-6 to TRBJ2-3; TRBD2 agrees at 8 bases. Unmatched junction bases numbered 3, after V lost 6 bases and J lost 10 bases. This CDR3 has 11 amino acids. From germline, CDR1 is MNHNY and CDR2 SVGAGI (reference sequence). CDR3 sequence reads: CASSGGGAQYF. As DNA, the CDR3 is TGTGCCAGCAGCGGGGGGGGTGCGCAGTATTTT.